This T cell receptor (beta chain) originates from a study of cytomegalovirus exposure and HLA in healthy donors. Study observations and caveats: Several of the most significant clusters appeared, in a later analysis, to be linked to common viral pathogens.

Concerning this clone: Its antigen is unknown.

This CDR3 has 14 residues. Per germline, CDR1 MNHEY and CDR2 SVGAGI. V was pared by 9 bases and J by 4 bases, with 7 bases of the junction left unmatched. With 60 Vbeta and 13 Jbeta primers, the PCR was carried out. Profiled with immunoSEQ multiplex PCR; TCRdb holds only in-frame clones, not every one. The table records about 160,000 clones, roughly 80% of them present only once. Material: PBMCs. The clonotype comes from a woman in her twenties or thirties in good health and CMV-seropositive. The rearrangement uses TRBV6-5 and TRBJ2-1; 9 positions match TRBD2. CDR3 nucleotide sequence: TGTGCCAGTGAGGCGGGGGGGAAGTACAATGAGCAGTTCTTC. Translation gives CASEAGGKYNEQFF.